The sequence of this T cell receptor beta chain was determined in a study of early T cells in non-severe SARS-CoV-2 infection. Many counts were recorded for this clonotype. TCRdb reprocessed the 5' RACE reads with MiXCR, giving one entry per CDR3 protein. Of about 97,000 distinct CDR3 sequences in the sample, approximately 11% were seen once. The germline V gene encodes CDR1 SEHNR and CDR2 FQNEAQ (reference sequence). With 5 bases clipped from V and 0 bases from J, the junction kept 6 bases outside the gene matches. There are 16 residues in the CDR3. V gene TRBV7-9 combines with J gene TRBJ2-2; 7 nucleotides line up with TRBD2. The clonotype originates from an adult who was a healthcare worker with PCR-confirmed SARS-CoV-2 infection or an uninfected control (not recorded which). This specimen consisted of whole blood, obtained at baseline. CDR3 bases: TGTGCCAGCAGCCCGCCTAGCGGTCCGAACACCGGGGAGCTGTTTTTT. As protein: CASSPPSGPNTGELFF.